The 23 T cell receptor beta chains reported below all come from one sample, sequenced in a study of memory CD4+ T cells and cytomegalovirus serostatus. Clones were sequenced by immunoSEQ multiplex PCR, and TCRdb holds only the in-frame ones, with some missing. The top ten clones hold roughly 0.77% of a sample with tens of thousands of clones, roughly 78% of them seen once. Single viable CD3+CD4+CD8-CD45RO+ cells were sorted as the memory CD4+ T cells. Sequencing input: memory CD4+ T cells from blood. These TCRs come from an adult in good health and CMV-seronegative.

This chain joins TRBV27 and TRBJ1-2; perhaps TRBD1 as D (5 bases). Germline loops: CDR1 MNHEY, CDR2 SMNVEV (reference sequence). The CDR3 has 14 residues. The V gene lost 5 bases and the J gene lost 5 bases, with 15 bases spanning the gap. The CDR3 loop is CASSPTGRTYGYTF. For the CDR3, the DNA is TGTGCCAGCAGTCCCACGGGACGCACTTATGGCTACACCTTC.

CDR3 region: CASSPEMDKYGYTF. The CDR3 region has the DNA TGTGCCAGCAGCCCGGAAATGGACAAGTATGGCTACACCTTC. This sequence joins TRBV2 and TRBJ1-2; weak D call: TRBD1 (5 bases). Per the germline V gene, CDR1 is SNHLY and CDR2 is FYNNEI. With 6 bases removed from V and 5 bases from J, the gap between germline ends came to 16 bases. CDR3 length equals 14 residues. The full variable domain, its missing parts supplied by reference TRBV2 and TRBJ1-2, is EPEVTQTPSHQVTQMGQEVILRCVPISNHLYFYWYRQILGQKVEFLVSFYNNEISEKSEIFDDQFSVERPDGSNFTLKIRSTKLEDSAMYFCASSPEMDKYGYTFGSGTRLTVV.

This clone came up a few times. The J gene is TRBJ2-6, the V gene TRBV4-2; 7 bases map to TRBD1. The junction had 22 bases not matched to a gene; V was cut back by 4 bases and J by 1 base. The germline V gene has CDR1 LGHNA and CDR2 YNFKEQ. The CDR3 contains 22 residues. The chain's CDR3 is CASSREFGGKGALQSGANVLTF. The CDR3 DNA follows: TGTGCCAGCAGCCGGGAATTTGGTGGTAAGGGGGCGCTTCAGTCTGGGGCCAACGTCCTGACTTTC.

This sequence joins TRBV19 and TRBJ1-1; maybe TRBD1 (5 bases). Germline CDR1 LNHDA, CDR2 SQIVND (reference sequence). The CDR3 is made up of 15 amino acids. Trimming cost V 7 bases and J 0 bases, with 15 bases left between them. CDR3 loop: CASTGRVGMNTEAFF. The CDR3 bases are TGTGCCAGTACGGGCAGGGTCGGGATGAACACTGAAGCTTTCTTT.

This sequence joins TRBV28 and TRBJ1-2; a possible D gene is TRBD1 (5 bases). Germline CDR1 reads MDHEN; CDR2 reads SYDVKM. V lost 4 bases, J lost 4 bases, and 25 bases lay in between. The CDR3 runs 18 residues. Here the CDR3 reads CASSSDSGTIPESYGYTF. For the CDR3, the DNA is TGTGCCAGCAGTTCGGATTCCGGGACCATCCCTGAAAGCTATGGCTACACCTTC.

The CDR3 coding sequence is TGTGCCAGTCGACAGGGTCGGGATTCACCCCTCCACTTT. Amino acid sequence: CASRQGRDSPLHF. The chain joins TRBV2 to TRBJ1-6; 7 bases line up with TRBD1. V lost 9 bases, J lost 8 bases, and 7 bases stayed unmatched. This CDR3 is 13 amino acids long. Germline CDR1 is SNHLY and CDR2 is FYNNEI.

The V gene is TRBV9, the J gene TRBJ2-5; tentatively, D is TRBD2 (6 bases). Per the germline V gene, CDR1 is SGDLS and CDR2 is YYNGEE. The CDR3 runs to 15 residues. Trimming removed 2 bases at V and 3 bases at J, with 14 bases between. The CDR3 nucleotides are TGTGCCAGCAGCGTCGAAGACCGGGGGAAAGAGACCCAGTACTTC. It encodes CASSVEDRGKETQYF.

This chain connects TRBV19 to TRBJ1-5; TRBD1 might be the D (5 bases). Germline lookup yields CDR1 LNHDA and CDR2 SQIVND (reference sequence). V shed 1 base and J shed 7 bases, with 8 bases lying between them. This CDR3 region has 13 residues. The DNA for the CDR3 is TGTGCCAGTAGTATAGTAAGGGACCAGCCCCAGCATTTT. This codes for CASSIVRDQPQHF.

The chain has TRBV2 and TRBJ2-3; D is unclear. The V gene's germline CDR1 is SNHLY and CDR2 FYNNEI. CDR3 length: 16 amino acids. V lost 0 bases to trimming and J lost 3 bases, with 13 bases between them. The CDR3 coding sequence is TGTGCCAGCAGTGAAGCGTTATTCGGGTGGACAGATACGCAGTATTTT. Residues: CASSEALFGWTDTQYF.

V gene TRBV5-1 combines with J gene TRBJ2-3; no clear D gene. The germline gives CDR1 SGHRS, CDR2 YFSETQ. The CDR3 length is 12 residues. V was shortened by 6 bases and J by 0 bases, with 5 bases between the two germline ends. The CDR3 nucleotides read TGCGCCAGCACCGCTAGCACAGATACGCAGTATTTT. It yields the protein CASTASTDTQYF. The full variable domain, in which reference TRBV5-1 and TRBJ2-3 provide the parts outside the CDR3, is KAGVTQTPRYLIKTRGQQVTLSCSPISGHRSVSWYQQTPGQGLQFLFEYFSETQRNKGNFPGRFSGRQFSNSRSEMNVSTLELGDSALYLCASTASTDTQYFGPGTRLTVL.

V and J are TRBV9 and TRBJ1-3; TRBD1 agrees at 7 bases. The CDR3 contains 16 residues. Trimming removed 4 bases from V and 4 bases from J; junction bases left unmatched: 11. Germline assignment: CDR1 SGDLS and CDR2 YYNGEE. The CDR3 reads CASSTDFRGTGNTIYF. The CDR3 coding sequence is TGTGCCAGCAGCACAGACTTCAGGGGGACAGGAAACACCATATATTTT.

CDR3 region: CASSFYPGSAKNIQYF. DNA of the CDR3: TGTGCCAGCAGTTTTTATCCGGGTTCTGCCAAAAACATTCAGTACTTC. This chain connects TRBV28 to TRBJ2-4; D call uncertain. Germline loops: CDR1 MDHEN, CDR2 SYDVKM. Between the trimmed V and J ends, which lost 3 bases and 1 base, there was a span of 13 bases. CDR3 length: 16 residues.

CDR3 residues: CASSPQLAGDYEQYF. The CDR3, as DNA: TGCGCCAGCAGCCCCCAACTAGCGGGGGATTACGAGCAGTACTTC. The chain carries TRBV5-1 and TRBJ2-7, with 11 positions matching TRBD2. J gave up 4 bases and V 4 bases, and 7 bases lay outside the gene matches. Germline-derived CDR1 and CDR2 are SGHRS and YFSETQ. This CDR3 has 15 residues.

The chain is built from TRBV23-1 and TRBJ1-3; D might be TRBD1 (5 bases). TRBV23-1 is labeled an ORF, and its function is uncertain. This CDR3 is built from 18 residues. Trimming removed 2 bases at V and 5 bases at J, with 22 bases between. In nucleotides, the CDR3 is TGCGCCAGCAGTCAAACGGACACCCTCCTTGGGGGAAGAAACACCATATATTTT. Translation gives CASSQTDTLLGGRNTIYF.

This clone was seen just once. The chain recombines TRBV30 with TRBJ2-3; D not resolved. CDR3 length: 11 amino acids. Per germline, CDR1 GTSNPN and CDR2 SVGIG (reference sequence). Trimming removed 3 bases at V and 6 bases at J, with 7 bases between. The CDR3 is CAWSQADTQYF. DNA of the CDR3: TGTGCCTGGAGCCAAGCGGATACGCAGTATTTT.

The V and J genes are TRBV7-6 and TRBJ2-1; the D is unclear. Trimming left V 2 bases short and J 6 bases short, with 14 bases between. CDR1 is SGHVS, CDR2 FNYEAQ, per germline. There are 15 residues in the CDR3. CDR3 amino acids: CASSLISAELNEQFF. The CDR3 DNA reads TGTGCCAGCAGCTTAATTTCCGCAGAGCTCAATGAGCAGTTCTTC.

The CDR3 DNA reads TGTGCCAGCGCACCCCGGAGTACCTACGAGCAGTACTTC. Translation gives CASAPRSTYEQYF. The chain carries TRBV2 and TRBJ2-7; D not resolved. This CDR3 comprises 13 residues. Per germline, CDR1 SNHLY and CDR2 FYNNEI. V dropped 8 bases and J dropped 2 bases, with 13 bases sitting between them. Looking up the rest from reference TRBV2 and TRBJ2-7 gives the full variable domain: EPEVTQTPSHQVTQMGQEVILRCVPISNHLYFYWYRQILGQKVEFLVSFYNNEISEKSEIFDDQFSVERPDGSNFTLKIRSTKLEDSAMYFCASAPRSTYEQYFGPGTRLTVT.

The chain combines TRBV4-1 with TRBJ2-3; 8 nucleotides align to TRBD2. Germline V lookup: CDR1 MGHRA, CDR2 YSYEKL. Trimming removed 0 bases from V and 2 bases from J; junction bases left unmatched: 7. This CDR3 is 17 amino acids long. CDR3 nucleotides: TGCGCCAGCAGCCAAGAAACAGCGGGGGCCTTCACAGATACGCAGTATTTT. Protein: CASSQETAGAFTDTQYF.

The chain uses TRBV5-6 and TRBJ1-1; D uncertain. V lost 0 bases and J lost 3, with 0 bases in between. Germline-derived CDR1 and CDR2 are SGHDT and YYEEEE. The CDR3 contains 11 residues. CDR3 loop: CASSLDTEAFF. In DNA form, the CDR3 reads TGTGCCAGCAGCTTGGACACTGAAGCTTTCTTT.

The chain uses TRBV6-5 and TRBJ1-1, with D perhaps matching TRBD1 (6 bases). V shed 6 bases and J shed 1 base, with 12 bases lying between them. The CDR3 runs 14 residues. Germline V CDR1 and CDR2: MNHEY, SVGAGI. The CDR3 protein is CASSTGHANTEAFF. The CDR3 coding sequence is TGTGCCAGCAGCACAGGGCATGCGAACACTGAAGCTTTCTTT.

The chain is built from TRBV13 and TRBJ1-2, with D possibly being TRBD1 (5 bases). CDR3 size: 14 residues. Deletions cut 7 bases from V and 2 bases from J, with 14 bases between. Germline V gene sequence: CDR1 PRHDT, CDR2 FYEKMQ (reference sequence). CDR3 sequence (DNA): TGTGCCAGCACCGACGTGAAGGGGAACTATGGCTACACCTTC. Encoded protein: CASTDVKGNYGYTF.

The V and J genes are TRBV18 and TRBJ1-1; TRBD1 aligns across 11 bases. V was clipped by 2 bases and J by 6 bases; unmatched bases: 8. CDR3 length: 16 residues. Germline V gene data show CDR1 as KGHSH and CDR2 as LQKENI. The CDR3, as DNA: TGTGCCAGCTCACCAGGACGGGACAGGGGGGAGGCTGAAGCTTTCTTT. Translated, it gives CASSPGRDRGEAEAFF. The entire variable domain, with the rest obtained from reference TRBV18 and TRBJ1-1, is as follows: NAGVMQNPRHLVRRRGQEARLRCSPMKGHSHVYWYRQLPEEGLKFMVYLQKENIIDESGMPKERFSAEFPKEGPSILRIQQVVRGDSAAYFCASSPGRDRGEAEAFFGQGTRLTVV.

The CDR3 protein is CASRPDRFNSPLHF. CDR3 nucleotide sequence: TGTGCCAGCAGACCCGACAGGTTCAATTCACCCCTCCACTTT. The chain couples TRBV6-1 to TRBJ1-6; D possibly corresponds to TRBD1 (6 bases). Trimming removed 6 bases at V and 7 bases at J, with 13 bases between. CDR3 length: 14 amino acids. Germline loops: CDR1 MNHNS, CDR2 SASEGT.